This entry lists 10 T cell receptor beta chains sequenced from one sample in a study of CD8+ T cells in alopecia areata. Sequencing relied on a cDNA template that was reverse transcribed from extracted RNA. Measured with immunoSEQ multiplex PCR; TCRdb has only the in-frame clones, and not every one. The repertoire holds around 120,000 clones, with roughly 58% as singletons. Treatment indicated: oral pan-JAK inhibitor, 5-10 mg twice daily. The material was CD8+ T cells sorted from blood, obtained at week 4, from a patient treated with tofacitinib. The origin of the receptors is a human donor with alopecia areata.

The rearrangement links TRBV19 to TRBJ2-1; 9 bases line up with TRBD2. The CDR3 covers 15 residues. The trim removed 3 bases at V and 6 bases at J, leaving 6 bases unmatched. The V gene's germline CDR1 is LNHDA and CDR2 SQIVND (reference sequence). This CDR3 is CASSMFGGGANEQFF. Written as DNA, the CDR3 is TGTGCCAGTAGTATGTTTGGCGGGGGGGCCAATGAGCAGTTCTTC.

In its sample, this clone was seen a few times. The V call is TRBV30, the J call TRBJ1-2; D not resolved. The V end was cut by 1 base, the J end by 9 bases, with 12 bases between. CDR1 GTSNPN and CDR2 SVGIG come from the germline V gene (reference sequence). This CDR3 region has 12 residues. The CDR3 sequence is CAWSDPPLRYTF. The CDR3 DNA reads TGTGCCTGGAGTGACCCGCCTCTTCGCTACACCTTC.

This clone was detected a few times. The V gene is TRBV28, the J gene TRBJ1-6; no reliable D call. Deletions cut 3 bases from V and 11 bases from J, with 17 bases between. The CDR3 contains 15 residues. CDR1 MDHEN and CDR2 SYDVKM come from the germline V gene. CDR3 in amino acids: CASSFIRVLFPPLHF. CDR3 DNA: TGTGCCAGCAGTTTTATCCGGGTGCTCTTTCCACCCCTCCACTTT.

This chain links TRBV4-3 with TRBJ1-1; D possibly corresponds to TRBD1 (6 bases). The CDR3 runs 15 residues. Trimming took 1 base from V and 3 from J, leaving 12 bases between them. CDR1 LGHNA and CDR2 YSLEER come from the germline V gene. CDR3 sequence reads: CASSQGEGGYTEAFF. The DNA of the CDR3 is TGCGCCAGCAGCCAAGGGGAAGGGGGATACACTGAAGCTTTCTTT.

The chain links TRBV7-9 to TRBJ2-3; 9 nucleotides line up with TRBD2. The V gene end was trimmed by 5 bases and the J gene end by 4 bases; junction bases not matched to a gene: 4. CDR3 size: 14 residues. CDR1 and CDR2 (germline): SEHNR, FQNEAQ (reference sequence). CDR3 sequence: CASSHLAGADTQYF. The DNA of the CDR3 is TGTGCCAGCAGCCACTTAGCGGGGGCAGATACGCAGTATTTT.

V gene TRBV29-1 combines with J gene TRBJ2-1; perhaps TRBD1 as D (5 bases). CDR3 length equals 13 residues. Trimming stripped 6 bases from V and 3 bases from J, with 12 bases between. CDR1 is SQVTM, CDR2 ANQGSEA, per germline. The CDR3 nucleotides are TGCAGCGTGGTTGGACACGGCTACAATGAGCAGTTCTTC. Its protein product is CSVVGHGYNEQFF.

V usage is TRBV30 and J usage is TRBJ2-1; D is perhaps TRBD2 (6 bases). With 3 bases removed from V and 4 bases from J, the gap between germline ends came to 10 bases. In germline, CDR1 is GTSNPN, CDR2 SVGIG (reference sequence). The CDR3 contains 13 residues. CDR3 region: CAWRMLAYNEQFF. The CDR3 nucleotides are TGTGCCTGGAGGATGCTAGCGTACAATGAGCAGTTCTTC.

V usage is TRBV5-1 and J usage is TRBJ2-3; the match to TRBD2 covers 7 bases. V dropped 0 bases and J dropped 2; count of bases not matched to a gene: 6. Germline V gene data show CDR1 as SGHRS and CDR2 as YFSETQ. This CDR3 is built from 16 residues. CDR3 coding DNA: TGCGCCAGCAGCTTGGCGGCTAGCGGACCCACAGATACGCAGTATTTT. Translation gives CASSLAASGPTDTQYF.

This clone showed up just once. The V call is TRBV11-2, the J call TRBJ2-7, with 7 bases fitting TRBD2. Germline trimming cut 5 bases from V and 2 bases from J; bases unmatched to any gene: 3. Germline CDR1 SGHAT, CDR2 FQNNGV. CDR3 length: 13 residues. CDR3 amino acids: CASSLADPYEQYF. For the CDR3, the DNA is TGTGCCAGCAGCCTAGCGGATCCCTACGAGCAGTACTTC.

This chain connects TRBV2 to TRBJ2-5; the match to TRBD1 covers 7 bases. J lost 2 bases, V lost 4 bases, and 7 bases had no gene match. CDR3 length: 15 residues. Germline V CDR1 and CDR2: SNHLY, FYNNEI. This CDR3 reads CASSGGGTVQETQYF. Here the CDR3 DNA reads TGTGCCAGCAGTGGGGGTGGGACAGTTCAAGAGACCCAGTACTTC.